This T cell receptor (beta chain) was identified in a study of technical replicates of blood from several donors. Sequencing was performed with immunoSEQ multiplex PCR; in TCRdb, only in-frame clones are kept and a portion is missing. The sample contains nearly 80,000 clones, 85% to 95% of which appear only once. The CDR3 contains 14 residues. V was clipped by 4 bases and J by 3 bases, with 13 bases between them. Germline CDR1 is MDHEN and CDR2 is SYDVKM. The sequence derives from a human donor in good health. Sequencing was done on a sample of T cells isolated from PBMCs. The chain joins TRBV28 to TRBJ2-7; D is perhaps TRBD1 (7 bases). The CDR3 nucleotides are TGTGCCAGCAGTTGGACAGGAGGGATCTACGAGCAGTACTTC. It translates to CASSWTGGIYEQYF.